The 21 T cell receptor beta chains in this list originate from one sample, sequenced in a study of blood T cell repertoires in COVID-19. Clones were sequenced by immunoSEQ multiplex PCR, and TCRdb holds only the in-frame ones, with some missing. The sample contains about 320,000 clones, roughly 88% of which appear only once. Sequencing input: peripheral blood. The receptors originated from a woman aged 30 to 39 with COVID-19, enrolled during active disease.

The chain employs TRBV11-1 and TRBJ2-1; 9 bases are shared with TRBD1. V lost 1 base and J lost 14; bases outside the gene matches: 12. Germline CDR1 is SGHAT and CDR2 is FQDESV (reference sequence). CDR3 length equals 15 residues. The CDR3 sequence is CASSLGFSGGQGKFF. The DNA of the CDR3 is TGTGCCAGCAGCTTAGGGTTTTCAGGAGGACAGGGGAAGTTCTTC.

This clone has just one count. The chain carries TRBV5-6 and TRBJ2-1; perhaps TRBD2 as D (5 bases). This CDR3 spans 12 amino acids. Trimming shortened V by 4 bases and J by 9 bases, and 11 bases separated the two germline ends. Germline assignment: CDR1 SGHDT and CDR2 YYEEEE. DNA of the CDR3: TGTGCCAGCAGCCCGGGCCGGGGTGAGCAGTTCTTC. This gives the protein CASSPGRGEQFF.

The J gene is TRBJ2-7, the V gene TRBV18; D not certain. The CDR3 covers 15 residues. Looked up from germline, CDR1 is KGHSH and CDR2 is LQKENI. V was clipped by 0 bases and J by 3 bases, with 12 bases between them. For the CDR3, the DNA is TGTGCCAGCTCACCACCTCAGTCAACCGTCTACGAGCAGTACTTC. Its protein product is CASSPPQSTVYEQYF.

The chain uses TRBV3-1 (or the pseudogene TRBV3-2) and TRBJ1-1, with 12 bases lining up with TRBD1. V lost 4 bases, J lost 5 bases, and 2 bases stayed unmatched. CDR3 length equals 14 residues. Germline V CDR1 and CDR2: LGHDT, YNNKEL (reference sequence). The CDR3 here is CASSPGQGATEAFF. The CDR3, as DNA: TGTGCCAGCAGCCCGGGACAGGGGGCTACTGAAGCTTTCTTT.

V gene TRBV13 combines with J gene TRBJ2-5; D possibly corresponds to TRBD1 (5 bases). Germline loops: CDR1 PRHDT, CDR2 FYEKMQ (reference sequence). Trimming left V 5 bases short and J 5 bases short, with 15 bases between. This CDR3 spans 14 amino acids. The CDR3 bases are TGTGCCAGCAGCCCCAGGGATTTTAGGGAGACCCAGTACTTC. Translated, it gives CASSPRDFRETQYF.

The V call is TRBV21-1, the J call TRBJ1-3; the tabulated D call, TRBD1, remains unverified against the DNA. TRBV21-1 is labeled a pseudogene. The CDR3 is 20 residues long. CDR3 protein: CASSARPSPTGSLTGNTIYF. As DNA, the CDR3 is TGTGCCAGCAGCGCCCGCCCGTCTCCGACAGGGTCCTTAACTGGAAACACCATATATTTT.

The chain is built from TRBV6-5 and TRBJ2-1; the D is unclear. Trimming pared 4 bases from V and 5 bases from J, leaving 12 bases between. The CDR3 extends over 14 amino acids. Germline lookup yields CDR1 MNHEY and CDR2 SVGAGI. The CDR3 sequence: CASSSPTGHNEQFF. CDR3 in DNA: TGTGCCAGCAGTTCCCCGACTGGCCACAATGAGCAGTTCTTC.

V is TRBV12-3 or TRBV12-4 and J is TRBJ1-1; D gene ambiguous. The V and J ends lost 6 bases and 1 base respectively, with 6 bases between them. This CDR3 has 12 amino acids. The CDR3 nucleotides read TGTGCCAGCAGCTACGGGAACACTGAAGCTTTCTTT. This gives the protein CASSYGNTEAFF.

The gene calls are TRBV28 and TRBJ2-4, with a possible D match to TRBD1 (5 bases). Germline V gene data show CDR1 as MDHEN and CDR2 as SYDVKM. The CDR3 totals 14 residues. Trimming took off 2 bases at V and 1 base at J, with 6 bases between the two ends. CDR3 residues: CASSLNRAKNIQYF. CDR3 in DNA: TGTGCCAGCAGTTTAAACAGGGCCAAAAACATTCAGTACTTC. Combining the CDR3 with reference TRBV28 and TRBJ2-4 gives the whole variable domain DVKVTQSSRYLVKRTGEKVFLECVQDMDHENMFWYRQDPGLGLRLIYFSYDVKMKEKGDIPEGYSVSREKKERFSLILESASTNQTSMYLCASSLNRAKNIQYFGAGTRLSVL.

V is TRBV4-2 and J is TRBJ1-2; no firm D call. The CDR3 runs 14 residues. Trimming shortened V by 5 bases and J by 2 bases, and 12 bases separated the two germline ends. The V gene's germline CDR1 is LGHNA and CDR2 YNFKEQ. DNA of the CDR3: TGTGCCAGCAGCGACCACGCGGAGAACTATGGCTACACCTTC. Its protein is CASSDHAENYGYTF.

This chain uses TRBV21-1 with TRBJ1-5. TRBV21-1 is given as a pseudogene. This CDR3 contains 14 residues. For the CDR3, the DNA is TGTGCCAGCAGCAAAGCCGCGGGGGGTCAGCCCCAGCATTTT. It specifies CASSKAAGGQPQHF.

J is TRBJ1-4 and V is TRBV9; D not certain. The ends were cut back, 0 bases at V and 4 bases at J, with 10 bases in the middle. The CDR3 length is 15 residues. The germline V gene has CDR1 SGDLS and CDR2 YYNGEE. CDR3 bases: TGTGCCAGCAGCGTAGACGCGGCTGTTAATGAAAAACTGTTTTTT. Encoded protein: CASSVDAAVNEKLFF.

The V call is TRBV30, the J call TRBJ1-3; D is unresolved. Trimming cost V 4 bases and J 0 bases, with 10 bases left between them. The CDR3 runs to 14 residues. Germline CDR1 GTSNPN, CDR2 SVGIG (reference sequence). CDR3 residues: CAWTRSLSGNTIYF. CDR3 bases: TGTGCCTGGACTAGGAGTCTCTCTGGAAACACCATATATTTT.

V gene TRBV20-1 combines with J gene TRBJ1-2; the D is unclear. In germline, CDR1 is DFQATT, CDR2 SNEGSKA (reference sequence). Between the trimmed V and J ends, which lost 3 bases and 6 bases, there was a span of 17 bases. The CDR3 has 14 amino acids. The CDR3 DNA reads as TGCAGTGCTAGTTCATTGTTCCTCCGCGATGGCTACACCTTC. Its translation: CSASSLFLRDGYTF.

J is TRBJ1-5 and V is TRBV6-6, with a weak D call TRBD1 (6 bases). The CDR3 contains 16 residues. Germline CDR1 is MNHNY and CDR2 is SVGAGI (reference sequence). V lost 2 bases and J 0 bases, leaving 11 bases between the germline ends. CDR3 sequence: CASSYRQALSNQPQHF. CDR3 nucleotides: TGTGCCAGCAGTTACAGACAGGCCCTTAGCAATCAGCCCCAGCATTTT.

V gene TRBV4-1 combines with J gene TRBJ2-7, with TRBD1 matching over 12 bases. The V gene end was trimmed by 4 bases and the J gene end by 4 bases; junction bases not matched to a gene: 5. Germline loops: CDR1 MGHRA, CDR2 YSYEKL. The length of the CDR3 is 15 residues. CDR3 amino acids: CASSPGTGGYYEQYV. Written as DNA, the CDR3 is TGCGCCAGCAGCCCCGGGACAGGGGGCTATTACGAGCAGTACGTC.

The rearrangement links TRBV12-3 or TRBV12-4 to TRBJ1-1, with 10 bases that match TRBD1. With V trimmed by 1 base and J by 12 bases, 5 bases remained unmatched. The CDR3 sequence is 13 residues long. CDR3 amino acids: CASSLEDRGMTFF. The CDR3 nucleotides are TGTGCCAGCAGTTTAGAGGACAGGGGGATGACTTTCTTT.

This chain uses TRBV2 with TRBJ1-1, with TRBD1 as a possible D gene (6 bases). Germline V lookup: CDR1 SNHLY, CDR2 FYNNEI. Trimming took off 10 bases at V and 1 base at J, with 25 bases between the two ends. The CDR3 is 17 amino acids. The chain's CDR3 is CATPRGGRALSNTEAFF. The CDR3 region has the DNA TGTGCCACCCCGCGGGGGGGCAGGGCACTTTCGAACACTGAAGCTTTCTTT.

This chain joins TRBV3-1 (or the pseudogene TRBV3-2) and TRBJ1-2; D may be TRBD1 (5 bases). V was trimmed by 1 base and J by 8 bases, leaving 8 bases between them. This CDR3 is built from 12 residues. Germline V CDR1 and CDR2: LGHDT, YNNKEL (reference sequence). CDR3 sequence reads: CASSQGQSGYTF. CDR3 in DNA: TGTGCCAGCAGCCAAGGACAGAGCGGCTACACCTTC.

The chain couples TRBV7-9 to TRBJ2-5; 8 nucleotides agree with TRBD2. Germline V gene sequence: CDR1 SEHNR, CDR2 FQNEAQ (reference sequence). V lost 4 bases to trimming and J lost 1 base; unmatched junction nucleotides: 8. CDR3 length: 16 residues. The CDR3: CASSSLVAGLQETQYF. In DNA form, the CDR3 reads TGTGCCAGCAGCTCCCTCGTAGCGGGGCTCCAAGAGACCCAGTACTTC.

V and J are TRBV29-1 and TRBJ1-4, with D perhaps matching TRBD1 (6 bases). V was clipped by 4 bases and J by 5 bases, with 17 bases between them. Per germline, CDR1 SQVTM and CDR2 ANQGSEA. This CDR3 contains 15 residues. CDR3 nucleotides: TGCAGCGTTGGGGCGACCGGGACAAGAAATGAAAAACTGTTTTTT. It yields the protein CSVGATGTRNEKLFF.